Sequencing of this T cell receptor beta chain was carried out in a study of blood T cell repertoires in COVID-19. Across the study: T cells, B-cell-depleted T cells, or PBMCs supplied cDNA or gDNA.

Profiled with immunoSEQ multiplex PCR; TCRdb holds only in-frame clones, not every one. In the table there are around 330,000 clones, 89% of which are singletons. With 4 bases clipped from V and 2 bases from J, the junction kept 5 bases outside the gene matches. CDR1 SGDLS and CDR2 YYNGEE come from the germline V gene. The CDR3 spans 15 residues. Sequenced input: PBMCs or T cells enriched from blood (not recorded which). This sequence was found in a man aged 55-75 years who had recovered from COVID-19. The V gene is TRBV9, the J gene TRBJ2-1; 8 bases are shared with TRBD1. The DNA for the CDR3 is TGTGCCAGCAGCATGACAGGGGTGCCCTACAATGAGCAGTTCTTC. Translation: CASSMTGVPYNEQFF.